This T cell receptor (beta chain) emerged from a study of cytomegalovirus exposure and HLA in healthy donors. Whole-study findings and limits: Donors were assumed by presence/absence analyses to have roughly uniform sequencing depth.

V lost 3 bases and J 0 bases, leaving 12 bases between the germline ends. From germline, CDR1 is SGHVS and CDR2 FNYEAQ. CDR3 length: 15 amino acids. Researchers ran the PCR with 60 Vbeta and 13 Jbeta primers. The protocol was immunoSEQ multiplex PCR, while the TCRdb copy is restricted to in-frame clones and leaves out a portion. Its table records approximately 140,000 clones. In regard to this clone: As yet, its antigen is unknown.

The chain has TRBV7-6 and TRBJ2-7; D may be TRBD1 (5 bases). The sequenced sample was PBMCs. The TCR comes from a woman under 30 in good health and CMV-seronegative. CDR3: CASSLSPDTSYEQYF. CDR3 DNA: TGTGCCAGCAGCTTGTCCCCGGACACCTCCTACGAGCAGTACTTC.